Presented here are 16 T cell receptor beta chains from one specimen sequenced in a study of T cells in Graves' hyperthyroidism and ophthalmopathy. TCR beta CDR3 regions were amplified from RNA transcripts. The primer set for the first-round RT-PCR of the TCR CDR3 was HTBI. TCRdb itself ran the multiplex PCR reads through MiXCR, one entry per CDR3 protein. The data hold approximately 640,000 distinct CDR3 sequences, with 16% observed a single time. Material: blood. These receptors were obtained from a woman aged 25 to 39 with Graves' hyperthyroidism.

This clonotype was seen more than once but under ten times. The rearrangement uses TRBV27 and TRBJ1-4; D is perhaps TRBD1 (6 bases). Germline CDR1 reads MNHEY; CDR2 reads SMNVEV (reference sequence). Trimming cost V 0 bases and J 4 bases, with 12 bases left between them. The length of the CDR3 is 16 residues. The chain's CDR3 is CASSLSWTDNNEKLFF. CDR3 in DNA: TGTGCCAGCAGTTTATCGTGGACAGATAATAATGAAAAACTGTTTTTT.

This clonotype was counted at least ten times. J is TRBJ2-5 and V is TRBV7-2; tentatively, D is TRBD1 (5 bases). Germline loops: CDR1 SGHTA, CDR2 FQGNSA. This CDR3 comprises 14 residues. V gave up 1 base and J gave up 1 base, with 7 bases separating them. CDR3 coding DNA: TGTGCCAGCAGCTTAGGGACAATCCAAGAGACCCAGTACTTC. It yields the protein CASSLGTIQETQYF.

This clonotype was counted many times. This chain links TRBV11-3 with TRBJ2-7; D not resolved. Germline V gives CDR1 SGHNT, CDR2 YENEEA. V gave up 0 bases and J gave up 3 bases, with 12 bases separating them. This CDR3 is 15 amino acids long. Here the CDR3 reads CASSLEPGANYEQYF. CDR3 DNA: TGTGCCAGCAGCTTAGAGCCAGGAGCAAACTACGAGCAGTACTTC.

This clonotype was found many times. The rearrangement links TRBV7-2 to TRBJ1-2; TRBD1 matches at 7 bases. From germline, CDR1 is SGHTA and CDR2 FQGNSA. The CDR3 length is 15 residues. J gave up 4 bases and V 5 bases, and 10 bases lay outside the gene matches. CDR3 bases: TGTGCCAGCAGCCCGGGTGGATCAGGGGGCTATGGCTACACCTTC. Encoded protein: CASSPGGSGGYGYTF.

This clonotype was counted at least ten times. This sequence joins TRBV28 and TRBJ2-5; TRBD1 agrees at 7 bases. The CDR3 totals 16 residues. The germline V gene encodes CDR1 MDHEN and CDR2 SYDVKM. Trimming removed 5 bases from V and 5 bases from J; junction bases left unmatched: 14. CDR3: CASSPHPEGAHETQYF. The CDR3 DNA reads TGTGCCAGCAGTCCCCATCCAGAGGGGGCGCATGAGACCCAGTACTTC.

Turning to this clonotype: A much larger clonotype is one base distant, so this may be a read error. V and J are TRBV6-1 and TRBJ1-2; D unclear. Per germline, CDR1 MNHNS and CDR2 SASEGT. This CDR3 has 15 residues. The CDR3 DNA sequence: TGTGCCAGCAGTCCCTCCAGACGTCCTTTCTATGGCCACACCTTC. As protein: CASSPSRRPFYGHTF.

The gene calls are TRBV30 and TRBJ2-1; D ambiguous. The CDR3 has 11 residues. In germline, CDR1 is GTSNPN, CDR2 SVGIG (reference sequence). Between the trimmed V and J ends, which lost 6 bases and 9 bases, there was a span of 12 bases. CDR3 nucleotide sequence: TGTGCCTGCAACGCCCTGGGTGAGCAGTTCTTC. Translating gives CACNALGEQFF. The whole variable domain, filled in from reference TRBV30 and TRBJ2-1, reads SQTIHQWPATLVQPVGSPLSLECTVEGTSNPNLYWYRQAAGRGLQLLFYSVGIGQISSEVPQNLSASRPQDRQFILSSKKLLLSDSGFYLCACNALGEQFFGPGTRLTVL.

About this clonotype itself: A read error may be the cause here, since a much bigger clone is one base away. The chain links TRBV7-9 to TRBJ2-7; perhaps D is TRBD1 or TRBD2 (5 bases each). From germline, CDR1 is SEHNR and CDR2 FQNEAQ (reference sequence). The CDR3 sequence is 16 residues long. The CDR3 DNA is TGTGCCAGCAGCCTTTCGAGGGACGTCCGTACCTACGAGCAGCACTTC. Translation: CASSLSRDVRTYEQHF.

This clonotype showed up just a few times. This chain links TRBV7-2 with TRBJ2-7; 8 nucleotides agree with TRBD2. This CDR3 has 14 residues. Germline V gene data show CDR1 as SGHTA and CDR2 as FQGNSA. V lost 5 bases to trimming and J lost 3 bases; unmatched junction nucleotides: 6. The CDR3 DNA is TGTGCCAGCAGCGCACTAGCGGCCTACTACGAGCAGTACTTC. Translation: CASSALAAYYEQYF.

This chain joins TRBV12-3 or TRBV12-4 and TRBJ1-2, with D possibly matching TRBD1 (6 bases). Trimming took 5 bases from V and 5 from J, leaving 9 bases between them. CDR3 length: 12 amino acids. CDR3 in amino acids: CASSKGQYGYTF. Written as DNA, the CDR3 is TGTGCCAGCAGTAAAGGACAGTATGGCTACACCTTC.

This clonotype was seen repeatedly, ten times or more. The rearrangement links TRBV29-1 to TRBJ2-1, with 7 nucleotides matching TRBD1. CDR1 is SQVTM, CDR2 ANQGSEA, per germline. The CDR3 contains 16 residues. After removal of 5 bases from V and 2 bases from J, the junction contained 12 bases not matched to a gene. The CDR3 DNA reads TGCAGCGTTCCTACCACCAGGGGACAGACCTACAATGAGCAGTTCTTC. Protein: CSVPTTRGQTYNEQFF.

CDR3 sequence reads: CSARGRVDRWDEQFF. The DNA for the CDR3 is TGCAGCGCCCGAGGCAGGGTGGACCGGTGGGATGAGCAGTTCTTC. The chain employs TRBV29-1 and TRBJ2-1; D may be TRBD1 (5 bases). The CDR3 spans 15 residues. Germline assignment: CDR1 SQVTM and CDR2 ANQGSEA. The V end was cut by 7 bases, the J end by 8 bases, with 24 bases between.

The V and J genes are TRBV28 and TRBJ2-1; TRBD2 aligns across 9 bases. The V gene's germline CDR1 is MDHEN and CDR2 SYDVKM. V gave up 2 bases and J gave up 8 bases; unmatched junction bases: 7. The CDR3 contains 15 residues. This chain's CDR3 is CASSLVGTSPHEQFF. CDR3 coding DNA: TGTGCCAGCAGTTTAGTCGGGACTAGCCCTCATGAGCAGTTCTTC.

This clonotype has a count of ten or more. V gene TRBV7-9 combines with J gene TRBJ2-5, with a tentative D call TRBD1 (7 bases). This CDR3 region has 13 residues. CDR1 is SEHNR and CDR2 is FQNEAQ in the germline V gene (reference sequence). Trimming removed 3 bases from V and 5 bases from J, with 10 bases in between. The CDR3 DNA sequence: TGTGCCAGCAGCTTCAGGGGGGATGAGACCCAGTACTTC. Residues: CASSFRGDETQYF.

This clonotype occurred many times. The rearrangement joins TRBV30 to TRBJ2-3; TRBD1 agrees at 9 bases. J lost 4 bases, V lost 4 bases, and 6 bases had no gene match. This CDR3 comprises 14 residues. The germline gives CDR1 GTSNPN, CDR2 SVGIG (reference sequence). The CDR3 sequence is CAWNPTGGSDTQYF. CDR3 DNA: TGTGCCTGGAATCCGACAGGGGGATCAGATACGCAGTATTTT. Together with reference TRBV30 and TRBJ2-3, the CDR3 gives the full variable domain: SQTIHQWPATLVQPVGSPLSLECTVEGTSNPNLYWYRQAAGRGLQLLFYSVGIGQISSEVPQNLSASRPQDRQFILSSKKLLLSDSGFYLCAWNPTGGSDTQYFGPGTRLTVL.

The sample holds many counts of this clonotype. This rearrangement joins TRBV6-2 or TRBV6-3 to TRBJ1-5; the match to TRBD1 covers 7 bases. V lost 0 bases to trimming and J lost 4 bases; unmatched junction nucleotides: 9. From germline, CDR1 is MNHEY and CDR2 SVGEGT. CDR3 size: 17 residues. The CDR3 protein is CASSYSRTRGRNQPQHF. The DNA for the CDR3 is TGTGCCAGCAGTTACTCTCGGACCAGGGGGAGAAATCAGCCCCAGCATTTT.